This TCR beta chain comes out of a study of CD8 T cells in ankylosing spondylitis. V lost 5 bases and J lost 2; bases outside the gene matches: 12. Germline assignment: CDR1 LNHNV and CDR2 YYDKDF (reference sequence). This CDR3 has 18 residues. TCRdb reanalysed the 5' RACE reads using MiXCR and keeps one entry per CDR3 protein. The sample holds under 250,000 distinct CDR3 sequences, around 8% seen once. This clonotype occurred many times. The TCR was taken from a female donor with ankylosing spondylitis or in good health (not recorded which). Sequencing input: blood, either unsorted or a sorted T cell fraction (not recorded which). The chain joins TRBV15 to TRBJ2-2; 9 bases map to TRBD2. The CDR3 is CATSGPRVAGANTGELFF. CDR3 sequence (DNA): TGTGCCACCAGCGGCCCCCGCGTAGCGGGAGCCAACACCGGGGAGCTGTTTTTT.